The entry below gives a single TCR beta chain sequence along with its context. These data come from a study of blood T cell repertoires in COVID-19. As handled by the study authors: Amplification from reference gene primers served as the basis for estimated nucleated cell counts. TCRdb's table, derived via immunoSEQ multiplex PCR, lists solely in-frame clones and lacks some. The D gene and trimming were derived from the DNA, and the V and J assignments and clone size from that table. The sample lists some 420,000 clones, around 91% occurring once. This CDR3 is 17 amino acids long. V lost 4 bases and J 4 bases, leaving 24 bases between the germline ends. The germline gives CDR1 SGHKS, CDR2 YYEKEE (reference sequence). Cohort 3 recovery required two negative PCRs, clearance, or symptom resolution.

What was sequenced was PBMCs or T cells enriched from blood (not recorded which). This clonotype was obtained from a man in his thirties or forties who had recovered from COVID-19. The chain uses TRBV5-5 and TRBJ2-7; the D is unclear. DNA of the CDR3: TGTGCCAGCAGCCGTAAGAGTGATAGCTCGGCCCCGTACGAGCAGTACTTC. Translated, it gives CASSRKSDSSAPYEQYF.